Listed here are 9 T cell receptor beta chains from one sample, sequenced in a study of blood T cell repertoires in COVID-19. Sequenced by immunoSEQ multiplex PCR; TCRdb stores in-frame clones only, minus some. Of 87,000 or so clones in the sample, under 85% were seen once. Sample: peripheral blood. Receptors originate from a woman of 80 years or more with COVID-19, enrolled during active disease.

V gene TRBV3-1 (or the pseudogene TRBV3-2) combines with J gene TRBJ2-1, with D possibly TRBD1 on 6 matching bases. Per germline, CDR1 LGHDT and CDR2 YNNKEL (reference sequence). This CDR3 spans 16 amino acids. Trimming took 4 bases from V and 7 from J, leaving 20 bases between them. CDR3 region: CASSLNRDPDRNEQFF. The DNA of the CDR3 is TGTGCCAGCAGCCTCAACAGGGACCCCGATAGAAATGAGCAGTTCTTC.

This clone was detected once. This sequence joins TRBV5-1 and TRBJ2-5; 12 bases line up with TRBD2. The CDR3 is 18 residues long. Germline V lookup: CDR1 SGHRS, CDR2 YFSETQ. V lost 0 bases and J lost 5; bases outside the gene matches: 11. DNA for the CDR3: TGCGCCAGCAGCTTGGAGTGGGGGCTAGCGGGAGGGCTGGAGACCCAGTACTTC. Protein sequence: CASSLEWGLAGGLETQYF. Filled out from reference TRBV5-1 and TRBJ2-5, the complete variable domain reads KAGVTQTPRYLIKTRGQQVTLSCSPISGHRSVSWYQQTPGQGLQFLFEYFSETQRNKGNFPGRFSGRQFSNSRSEMNVSTLELGDSALYLCASSLEWGLAGGLETQYFGPGTRLLVL.

The rearrangement links TRBV5-5 to TRBJ1-1; TRBD1 agrees at 9 bases. Trimming cost V 5 bases and J 0 bases; bases outside gene matches: 5. From germline, CDR1 is SGHKS and CDR2 YYEKEE (reference sequence). The CDR3 is 15 amino acids. CDR3 bases: TGTGCCAGCAGACTCGGGACAGGGCTGAACACTGAAGCTTTCTTT. It specifies CASRLGTGLNTEAFF.

This chain joins TRBV24-1 and TRBJ1-2; D remains ambiguous. CDR1 is KGHDR and CDR2 is SFDVKD in the germline V gene. The ends were cut back, 4 bases at V and 3 bases at J, with 8 bases in the middle. The CDR3 has 13 amino acids. CDR3 in DNA: TGTGCCACCAGTGACCCTACGGACTATGGCTACACCTTC. Translated: CATSDPTDYGYTF.

The chain links TRBV18 to TRBJ2-1; 10 positions agree with TRBD2. The trim removed 8 bases at V and 5 bases at J, leaving 15 bases unmatched. The CDR3 is made up of 17 amino acids. CDR1 KGHSH and CDR2 LQKENI come from the germline V gene. The CDR3 loop reads CASKRVASGSADNEQFF. CDR3 sequence (DNA): TGTGCCAGCAAGAGGGTGGCTAGCGGGAGTGCCGACAATGAGCAGTTCTTC.

This clone was found a few times. This chain uses TRBV19 with TRBJ1-6; D is undetermined. Germline CDR1 reads LNHDA; CDR2 reads SQIVND (reference sequence). Trimming took off 3 bases at V and 9 bases at J, with 15 bases between the two ends. This CDR3 is 15 amino acids long. CDR3 DNA sequence: TGTGCCAGTAGTATCGGGTCAGCCGTGGGTTCACCCCTCCACTTT. It yields the protein CASSIGSAVGSPLHF.

Note on this clone: Its ends do not fully match the called genes, so a read error is possible. J is TRBJ1-6 and V is TRBV28; D is unresolved. The V gene's germline CDR1 is MDHEN and CDR2 SYDVKM. This CDR3 has 16 residues. CDR3 loop: CVSTVGGSSYNSPLHF. The CDR3 nucleotides are TGTGTCAGCACCGTAGGAGGGAGCTCCTATAATTCACCCCTCCACTTT.

This rearrangement joins TRBV5-1 to TRBJ2-2, with 8 bases matching TRBD2. This CDR3 contains 17 residues. J was trimmed by 6 bases and V by 5 bases; bases with no gene match: 15. Germline V gene lookup returns CDR1 SGHRS and CDR2 YFSETQ. CDR3 nucleotide sequence: TGCGCCAGCAGGTCGACGTTCGGGACGCGGGGGGCCGGGGAGCTGTTTTTT. This sequence encodes CASRSTFGTRGAGELFF.

This clone was counted once. This chain uses TRBV7-2 with TRBJ2-7; D ambiguous. This CDR3 spans 15 amino acids. Germline V gene sequence: CDR1 SGHTA, CDR2 FQGNSA. The germline V and J ends were trimmed by 5 bases and 4 bases, with 18 bases remaining between them. The CDR3 here is CASSHNPTYKYEQYF. For the CDR3, the DNA is TGTGCCAGCAGCCACAATCCCACATACAAGTACGAGCAGTACTTC.